Here is one TCR beta chain with its context. As processed by the authors: Estimates of nucleated cell counts were drawn from the amplification of reference gene primers. Method: immunoSEQ multiplex PCR; TCRdb's copy keeps in-frame clones and lacks some. Clonal size and the V and J genes are those of that table, whereas D and trimming came from the DNA. The sample gives tens of thousands of clones, roughly 87% of which show up once; roughly 7.2% is in the top ten. The CDR3 consists of 13 residues. Germline loops: CDR1 SEHNR, CDR2 FQNEAQ (reference sequence). V gave up 6 bases and J gave up 4 bases, with 12 bases separating them. These data come from a study of blood T cell repertoires in COVID-19. Study-wide context: The samples span acute and convalescent COVID-19 from the United States, Italy and Spain. Nucleic acid was either cDNA or gDNA, and it came from T cells, B-cell-depleted T cells, or PBMCs.

The chain is built from TRBV7-9 and TRBJ1-1, with D possibly matching TRBD1 (5 bases). The sequencing input was peripheral blood. This TCR derives from a human donor in a cohort sampled during active COVID-19. CDR3 loop: CASSIGGSTEAFF. The CDR3 DNA follows: TGTGCCAGCAGTATCGGGGGATCCACTGAAGCTTTCTTT. The full variable domain, its missing parts supplied by reference TRBV7-9 and TRBJ1-1, is DTGVSQNPRHKITKRGQNVTFRCDPISEHNRLYWYRQTLGQGPEFLTYFQNEAQLEKSRLLSDRFSAERPKGSFSTLEIQRTEQGDSAMYLCASSIGGSTEAFFGQGTRLTVV.